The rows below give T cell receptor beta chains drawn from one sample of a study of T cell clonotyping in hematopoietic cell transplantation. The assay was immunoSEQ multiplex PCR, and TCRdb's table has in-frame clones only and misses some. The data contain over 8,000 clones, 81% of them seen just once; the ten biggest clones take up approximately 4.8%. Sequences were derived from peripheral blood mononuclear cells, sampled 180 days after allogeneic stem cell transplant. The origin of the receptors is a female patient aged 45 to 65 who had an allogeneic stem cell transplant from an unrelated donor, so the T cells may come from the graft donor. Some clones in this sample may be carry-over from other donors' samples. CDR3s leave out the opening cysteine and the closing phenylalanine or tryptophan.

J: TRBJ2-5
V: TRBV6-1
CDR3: ASSLDPGETQY

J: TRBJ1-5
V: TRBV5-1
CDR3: ASSLGASSPNQPQH

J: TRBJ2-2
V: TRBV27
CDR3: ASSLNSPPGELF

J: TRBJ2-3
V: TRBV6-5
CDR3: ASSYRYTDTQY

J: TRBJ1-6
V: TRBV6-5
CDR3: ASSTTGTAISPLH

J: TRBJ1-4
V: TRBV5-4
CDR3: ASSSSGTEEKLF

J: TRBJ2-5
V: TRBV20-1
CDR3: SASWVETQY

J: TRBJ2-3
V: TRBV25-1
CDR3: ASSGTGSRGDTQY

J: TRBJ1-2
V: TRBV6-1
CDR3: ASSEASSTPLGYT

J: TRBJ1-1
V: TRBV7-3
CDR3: ASSLYGGGTEAF

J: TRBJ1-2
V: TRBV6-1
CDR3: ASSENGNRASGYT